The source of this T cell receptor (beta chain) is a study of identical twins. Study findings and constraints: The study found weaker excess twin sharing in beta out-of-frame sequences.

This clonotype has a handful of counts. What it binds is not known. Each CDR3 protein is one row after TCRdb ran MiXCR on the 5' RACE reads. The table shows 470,000 or so distinct CDR3 sequences, with roughly 24% occurring only once. The V gene's germline CDR1 is SQVTM and CDR2 ANQGSEA. V lost 4 bases to trimming and J lost 6 bases, with 13 bases between them. The CDR3 extends over 13 amino acids. These data were also filed under a second study, of T cells expressing NK-cell markers.

The sequencing input was CD4+ T cells sorted from blood. The V gene is TRBV29-1, the J gene TRBJ1-5, with D unclear. The sequence was obtained from a woman aged 18-29 years in good health. Here the CDR3 reads CSVARGIGQPQHF. The CDR3 nucleotides are TGCAGCGTTGCTAGAGGGATAGGTCAGCCCCAGCATTTT. The full variable domain, with the rest looked up from reference TRBV29-1 and TRBJ1-5, is SAVISQKPSRDICQRGTSLTIQCQVDSQVTMMFWYRQQPGQSLTLIATANQGSEATYESGFVIDKFPISRPNLTFSTLTVSNMSPEDSSIYLCSVARGIGQPQHFGDGTRLSIL.